The clone carrying this T cell receptor beta chain appeared a single time. The protocol was immunoSEQ multiplex PCR, while the TCRdb copy is restricted to in-frame clones and leaves out a portion. The table records approximately 400,000 clones, around 93% of them present only once. These data originate in a study of shared T cell receptors in the human thymus. J lost 3 bases, V lost 6 bases, and 17 bases had no gene match. The V gene's germline CDR1 is MNHEY and CDR2 SMNVEV (reference sequence). There are 18 residues in the CDR3. Sequenced: thymocytes. The clonotype originates from a human donor. This sequence joins TRBV27 and TRBJ1-2; TRBD1 aligns across 9 bases. CDR3 DNA sequence: TGTGCCAGCAGCCCCTTCCCTTCCCCGGGACAGGGTCACTATGGCTACACCTTC. It translates to CASSPFPSPGQGHYGYTF.